This passage covers 22 T cell receptor beta chains from one sample sequenced in a study of blood T cells in healthy people across ages. With a J-beta primer mix and a sample-barcoded 5' primer, a second PCR ran 7 to 11 cycles. TCRdb analysed the 5' RACE reads with MiXCR anew, one entry per CDR3 protein. The table has 900,000 to 950,000 distinct CDR3 sequences, about 29% seen once. These data are also associated with another study on T cells of mothers and their children.

The specimen sequenced was blood. The origin of the receptors is a woman between 40 and 50 years old in good health.

This clonotype occurred a few times. This chain links TRBV5-5 with TRBJ2-5, with D possibly called TRBD1 or TRBD2 (5 bases each). Germline V lookup: CDR1 SGHKS, CDR2 YYEKEE (reference sequence). This CDR3 is 13 amino acids long. V was shortened by 6 bases and J by 5 bases, with 14 bases between the two germline ends. This CDR3 is CASKEPGTETQYF. CDR3 DNA: TGTGCCAGCAAGGAGCCAGGGACGGAGACCCAGTACTTC.

This clonotype was found once. This likely came from a read error, as a far larger clone is one base away. No DNA is shown, since the ends of the CDR3 on it are uncertain; the CDR3 is the one TCRdb lists. The CDR3 sequence is CASSFGSGANVPTF. The gene calls are TRBV5-1 and TRBJ2-6. Per the germline V gene, CDR1 is SGHRS and CDR2 is YFSETQ. The length of the CDR3 is 14 amino acids, counting both ends.

This clonotype was recorded a few times. J is TRBJ2-3 and V is TRBV25-1; 7 positions match TRBD1. The V gene's germline CDR1 is MGHDK and CDR2 SYGVNS. J gave up 6 bases and V 7 bases, and 10 bases lay outside the gene matches. The CDR3 is 14 residues long. In DNA form, the CDR3 reads TGTGCCAGCACAAGGGACAGAAGTGAGGATACGCAGTATTTT. Its translation is CASTRDRSEDTQYF.

On this clonotype: A much more abundant neighbour one base away suggests this may be a read error. This chain uses TRBV10-3 with TRBJ2-5, with TRBD2 matching over 9 bases. Per germline, CDR1 ENHRY and CDR2 SYGVKD. The CDR3 contains 14 residues. J gave up 11 bases and V 5 bases, and 12 bases lay outside the gene matches. CDR3 protein: CAISRSGGANEQYF. CDR3 bases: TGTGCCATCAGTCGTAGCGGGGGTGCGAATGAGCAGTACTTC.

This chain uses TRBV20-1 with TRBJ2-7; D is ambiguous. V was trimmed by 6 bases and J by 1 base, leaving 10 bases between them. CDR3 length equals 12 residues. Germline V gene sequence: CDR1 DFQATT, CDR2 SNEGSKA (reference sequence). The CDR3 loop is CSARRTSYEQYF. The DNA for the CDR3 is TGCAGTGCCAGACGCACATCCTACGAGCAGTACTTC.

The V gene is TRBV7-3, the J gene TRBJ2-1; 7 nucleotides match TRBD1. V trimming: 5 bases; J trimming: 7 bases; junction bases outside the gene matches: 11. The CDR3 sequence is 15 residues long. Germline V lookup: CDR1 SGHTA, CDR2 FQGTGA. Here the CDR3 reads CASSQLLGQKNEQFF. Written as DNA, the CDR3 is TGTGCCAGCAGCCAGTTGTTGGGACAGAAGAATGAGCAGTTCTTC.

This clonotype occurred many times. The rearrangement links TRBV28 to TRBJ1-5, with TRBD1 matching 8 bases. After removal of 2 bases from V and 5 bases from J, the junction contained 5 bases not matched to a gene. This CDR3 spans 15 amino acids. Germline V gene lookup returns CDR1 MDHEN and CDR2 SYDVKM. The CDR3 DNA reads TGTGCCAGCAGTTTAGGGGACAGGCCCCATCAGCCCCAGCATTTT. Translation gives CASSLGDRPHQPQHF.

The rearrangement joins TRBV29-1 to TRBJ2-3; D is perhaps TRBD2 (5 bases). Trimming took 7 bases from V and 4 from J, leaving 12 bases between them. CDR1 and CDR2 (germline): SQVTM, ANQGSEA. The CDR3 is 12 residues long. The CDR3 nucleotides read TGCAGCGGGGCGACTAACGCAGATACGCAGTATTTT. Amino acids: CSGATNADTQYF.

This chain connects TRBV7-9 to TRBJ1-2, with D maybe TRBD1 (5 bases). V shed 4 bases and J shed 3 bases, with 18 bases lying between them. CDR3 length: 16 residues. The germline CDR1 and CDR2 sequences are SEHNR and FQNEAQ (reference sequence). The CDR3 sequence is CASSSWKTAQDYGYTF. Here the CDR3 DNA reads TGTGCCAGCAGCTCTTGGAAGACAGCCCAAGACTATGGCTACACCTTC.

In its sample, this clonotype was seen many times. The rearrangement joins TRBV29-1 to TRBJ1-5; D is possibly TRBD1 (5 bases). Germline loops: CDR1 SQVTM, CDR2 ANQGSEA. CDR3 length: 14 residues. V shed 4 bases and J shed 2 bases, with 12 bases lying between them. The CDR3, as DNA: TGCAGCGTTGCCATCGGACATGGCAATCAGCCCCAGCATTTT. Protein: CSVAIGHGNQPQHF.

The rearrangement joins TRBV6-5 to TRBJ2-5; no clear D gene. Per germline, CDR1 MNHEY and CDR2 SVGAGI. The CDR3 runs 15 residues. The V and J ends lost 5 bases and 2 bases respectively, with 15 bases between them. The CDR3: CASSLGPRRQETQYF. CDR3 sequence (DNA): TGTGCCAGCAGTCTTGGGCCGAGAAGACAAGAGACCCAGTACTTC.

With respect to this clonotype: It is likely a read error, because the conserved phenylalanine at the end of the CDR3 is missing. J is TRBJ2-3 and V is TRBV4-1; no reliable D call. The germline V gene encodes CDR1 MGHRA and CDR2 YSYEKL. The CDR3 sequence is 15 residues long. Trimming removed 0 bases from V and 1 base from J, with 8 bases in between. The CDR3 sequence: CASSQDSDGTDTQYC. The CDR3 nucleotides are TGCGCCAGCAGCCAAGATTCGGACGGCACAGATACGCAGTATTGT.

This clonotype was seen a few times. The junction shows a germline mismatch at one end, possibly a read error. The chain carries TRBV20-1 and TRBJ2-2; 8 bases align to TRBD1. Germline CDR1 DFQATT, CDR2 SNEGSKA (reference sequence). This CDR3 comprises 14 residues. This CDR3 is CSAGQGPHTGERFF. Written as DNA, the CDR3 is TGCAGTGCTGGACAGGGCCCCCACACCGGGGAGCGGTTTTTT.

Ten or more counts support this clonotype. The chain has TRBV7-3 and TRBJ2-1; 7 bases are a match to TRBD1. The length of the CDR3 is 13 residues. From germline, CDR1 is SGHTA and CDR2 FQGTGA. Trimming removed 2 bases from V and 5 bases from J; junction bases left unmatched: 0. CDR3 DNA sequence: TGTGCCAGCAGCTTAGACAGGGACAATGAGCAGTTCTTC. Amino acid sequence: CASSLDRDNEQFF.

The rearrangement links TRBV7-9 to TRBJ2-3; 8 nucleotides match TRBD1. Germline V gene data show CDR1 as SEHNR and CDR2 as FQNEAQ (reference sequence). Trimming at V came to 5 bases and at J to 5 bases, leaving 12 bases not matched to a gene. There are 16 residues in the CDR3. CDR3 residues: CASSLTPRGLEDTQYF. CDR3 DNA: TGTGCCAGCAGCCTGACACCCAGGGGGCTCGAAGATACGCAGTATTTT.

A few counts support this clonotype. The V gene is TRBV6-1, the J gene TRBJ1-2, with D perhaps matching TRBD1 (6 bases). Germline lookup yields CDR1 MNHNS and CDR2 SASEGT. V lost 5 bases to trimming and J lost 2 bases, with 12 bases between them. The CDR3 contains 14 residues. For the CDR3, the DNA is TGTGCCAGCAGTCGCTACAGGGAGAACTATGGCTACACCTTC. This codes for CASSRYRENYGYTF.

This clonotype was observed a few times. The chain carries TRBV15 and TRBJ1-5; D might be TRBD1 (5 bases). Germline V gene sequence: CDR1 LNHNV, CDR2 YYDKDF (reference sequence). Trimming took 5 bases from V and 6 from J, leaving 17 bases between them. The CDR3 covers 15 residues. Written as DNA, the CDR3 is TGTGCCACCAGCCTTTCGGGGGGGTTGGGTCAGCCCCAGCATTTT. Its translation is CATSLSGGLGQPQHF.

This clonotype was detected only a few times. The chain employs TRBV7-3 and TRBJ2-3, with a weak D call TRBD2 (5 bases). The CDR3 covers 15 residues. V lost 3 bases and J 2 bases, leaving 12 bases between the germline ends. Germline loops: CDR1 SGHTA, CDR2 FQGTGA. The CDR3 region has the DNA TGTGCCAGCAGCTTGGGCGGGTACCTCACAGATACGCAGTATTTT. This translates into CASSLGGYLTDTQYF.

This CDR3 reads CASSLESGTGGYEQYF. For the CDR3, the DNA is TGTGCCAGCAGCTTAGAATCGGGGACAGGGGGGTACGAGCAGTACTTC. This rearrangement joins TRBV7-2 to TRBJ2-7; TRBD1 aligns across 11 bases. CDR3 size: 16 residues. V trimming: 1 base; J trimming: 4 bases; junction bases outside the gene matches: 6. The V gene's germline CDR1 is SGHTA and CDR2 FQGNSA. The full variable domain, completed using reference TRBV7-2 and TRBJ2-7, is GAGVSQSPSNKVTEKGKDVELRCDPISGHTALYWYRQSLGQGLEFLIYFQGNSAPDKSGLPSDRFSAERTGGSVSTLTIQRTQQEDSAVYLCASSLESGTGGYEQYFGPGTRLTVT.

The table lists this clonotype with a few counts. The genes are TRBV12-3 or TRBV12-4 and TRBJ1-2; TRBD1 might be the D (5 bases). This CDR3 has 17 amino acids. V lost 5 bases and J lost 0, with 19 bases in between. CDR3 nucleotides: TGTGCCAGCAGTCCAAGCACCGGGACGGAGGCTAACTATGGCTACACCTTC. The encoded protein is CASSPSTGTEANYGYTF.

This clonotype came up a few times. At one of its ends the junction is not consistent with the germline gene, which may arise from a read error. Written as DNA, the CDR3 is TGCGCCAGCAGTCAAAGGGGAGCGAATGAAAAACGGTTTTTT. Encoded protein: CASSQRGANEKRFF. V gene TRBV5-1 combines with J gene TRBJ1-4; TRBD1 might be the D (5 bases). The CDR3 sequence is 14 residues long. CDR1 SGHRS and CDR2 YFSETQ come from the germline V gene.

This chain joins TRBV2 and TRBJ2-7; 10 bases map to TRBD2. The last part of the DNA fits TRBJ2-5 better; the J call may be wrong. CDR1 SNHLY and CDR2 FYNNEI come from the germline V gene. This CDR3 is built from 14 residues. The CDR3 sequence is CASQFGLAVETQYF. The CDR3 DNA is TGTGCCAGCCAATTCGGACTAGCGGTGGAGACCCAGTACTTC.